Following are 19 T cell receptor beta chains from one sample sequenced in a study of shared clonotypes between healthy human individuals. Data came from immunoSEQ multiplex PCR; TCRdb stores just in-frame clones and leaves some out. The repertoire includes about 520,000 clones, roughly 95% of them detected once, and 0.05% to 0.08% sits in the top ten. The material sequenced was naive CD4+ T cells sorted from blood. Subset in this sample: CD45RA+ positively selected. The receptors stem from a woman younger than 45 in good health.

V is TRBV10-2 and J is TRBJ2-7, with D maybe TRBD2 (6 bases). V lost 6 bases and J 0 bases, leaving 15 bases between the germline ends. CDR1 and CDR2 (germline): WSHSY, SAAADI. This CDR3 is 15 amino acids long. The CDR3: CASRDPGLSSYEQYF. The CDR3 region has the DNA TGCGCCAGCAGGGATCCGGGACTGAGCTCCTACGAGCAGTACTTC.

This rearrangement joins TRBV7-8 to TRBJ2-3; D is undetermined. Germline V gene data show CDR1 as SGHVS and CDR2 as FQNEAQ. The CDR3 covers 14 residues. V was clipped by 1 base and J by 6 bases, with 11 bases between them. CDR3 sequence reads: CASSLVAIKDTQYF. Here the CDR3 DNA reads TGTGCCAGCAGCTTAGTAGCAATCAAGGATACGCAGTATTTT.

This clone has just a few counts. This chain links TRBV18 with TRBJ2-7, with D tentatively TRBD2 (6 bases). Germline V gives CDR1 KGHSH, CDR2 LQKENI. CDR3 length: 12 residues. V dropped 1 base and J dropped 6 bases, with 7 bases sitting between them. The CDR3 DNA sequence: TGTGCCAGCTCACCACGGGACTCCGAGCAGTACTTC. Its translation: CASSPRDSEQYF.

This clone was seen once. The chain recombines TRBV2 with TRBJ1-5, with 7 nucleotides matching TRBD1. Germline V gives CDR1 SNHLY, CDR2 FYNNEI. V lost 4 bases to trimming and J lost 6 bases; unmatched junction nucleotides: 6. The CDR3 length is 14 residues. CDR3 protein: CASSGTGDGQPQHF. In DNA form, the CDR3 reads TGTGCCAGCAGTGGAACAGGGGACGGTCAGCCCCAGCATTTT.

The chain couples TRBV5-1 to TRBJ2-5, with 8 bases identical to TRBD2. The CDR3 extends over 16 amino acids. CDR1 and CDR2 from the germline V gene are SGHRS and YFSETQ. V dropped 0 bases and J dropped 5; count of bases not matched to a gene: 9. The CDR3, as DNA: TGCGCCAGCAGCTTGGGGGGACTAGTGGGGCTCGAGACCCAGTACTTC. It encodes CASSLGGLVGLETQYF.

This clone was detected only once. The chain is built from TRBV28 and TRBJ1-3; 11 nucleotides agree with TRBD1. Germline V gene sequence: CDR1 MDHEN, CDR2 SYDVKM. After removal of 6 bases from V and 1 base from J, the junction contained 14 bases not matched to a gene. The CDR3 has 19 residues. The CDR3 DNA sequence: TGTGCCAGCAGCTTAGGCGAACGGGACAGGGGGTCGTCTGGAAACACCATATATTTT. Protein: CASSLGERDRGSSGNTIYF.

The V gene is TRBV5-1, the J gene TRBJ2-7; 9 nucleotides agree with TRBD1. Trimming took 4 bases from V and 2 from J; bases not matched to a gene: 4. The CDR3 has 14 amino acids. Germline V gene data show CDR1 as SGHRS and CDR2 as YFSETQ. DNA for the CDR3: TGCGCCAGCAGCAAGGGACAGGGAACCTACGAGCAGTACTTC. Its translation is CASSKGQGTYEQYF.

The chain carries TRBV10-3 and TRBJ2-1; D uncertain. The CDR3 has 13 residues. From germline, CDR1 is ENHRY and CDR2 SYGVKD. With 6 bases removed from V and 1 base from J, the gap between germline ends came to 7 bases. CDR3 nucleotide sequence: TGTGCCATCAGAACGCTTTCCTACAATGAGCAGTTCTTC. Translated, it gives CAIRTLSYNEQFF.

The CDR3 DNA follows: TGTGCCAGCAGTTTATCGGGACAGGTGTCCTACGAGCAGTACTTC. Translated, it gives CASSLSGQVSYEQYF. The V and J genes are TRBV27 and TRBJ2-7; TRBD1 aligns across 8 bases. The CDR3 runs to 15 residues. V lost 0 bases to trimming and J lost 1 base; unmatched junction nucleotides: 2. Germline values: CDR1 MNHEY, CDR2 SMNVEV (reference sequence).

With respect to this clone: Because the CDR3 is missing its conserved closing phenylalanine or tryptophan, this is likely a read error. Because the CDR3's place on the DNA is in doubt, the DNA is left out and the CDR3 is given as listed by TCRdb. This rearrangement joins TRBV18 to TRBJ1-1. The CDR3 comprises 11 residues, both ends counted. CDR1 KGHSH and CDR2 LQKENI come from the germline V gene. The CDR3 reads CASSPGDGLSI.

The V gene is TRBV27, the J gene TRBJ1-5; D not certain. The CDR3 contains 15 residues. Trimming pared 0 bases from V and 7 bases from J, leaving 13 bases between. CDR1 and CDR2 (germline): MNHEY, SMNVEV (reference sequence). DNA of the CDR3: TGTGCCAGCAGTTTATCTCTCCTCCTGGGGCAGCCCCAGCATTTT. It translates to CASSLSLLLGQPQHF.

The chain employs TRBV19 and TRBJ2-3; D not certain. Deletions cut 5 bases from V and 1 base from J, with 10 bases between. The germline CDR1 and CDR2 sequences are LNHDA and SQIVND (reference sequence). This CDR3 comprises 14 residues. This CDR3 reads CASSGWVGTDTQYF. CDR3 nucleotides: TGTGCCAGTAGTGGTTGGGTTGGCACAGATACGCAGTATTTT.

The chain couples TRBV5-1 to TRBJ2-1; possible D gene TRBD2, 6 bases. The length of the CDR3 is 13 residues. V was trimmed by 2 bases and J by 5 bases, leaving 8 bases between them. In germline, CDR1 is SGHRS, CDR2 YFSETQ. CDR3 in amino acids: CASSFGTHNEQFF. Here the CDR3 DNA reads TGCGCCAGCAGCTTCGGGACTCACAATGAGCAGTTCTTC.

This chain uses TRBV28 with TRBJ2-2; 7 nucleotides line up with TRBD1. The CDR3 spans 15 residues. In germline, CDR1 is MDHEN, CDR2 SYDVKM. V gave up 7 bases and J gave up 0 bases; unmatched junction bases: 5. The DNA of the CDR3 is TGTGCCAGCAACCCCGGGACAGCGAACACCGGGGAGCTGTTTTTT. Translated: CASNPGTANTGELFF.

The chain is built from TRBV6-5 and TRBJ2-3; D gene unclear. V shed 5 bases and J shed 2 bases, with 8 bases lying between them. This CDR3 contains 13 residues. Germline loops: CDR1 MNHEY, CDR2 SVGAGI. CDR3 in DNA: TGTGCCAGCAGTCCACCCTACACAGATACGCAGTATTTT. Encoded protein: CASSPPYTDTQYF.

V is TRBV4-1 and J is TRBJ1-3; D remains ambiguous. The germline V gene encodes CDR1 MGHRA and CDR2 YSYEKL. The CDR3 covers 15 residues. V gave up 0 bases and J gave up 0 bases, with 6 bases separating them. The CDR3 loop is CASSQERISGNTIYF. As DNA, the CDR3 is TGCGCCAGCAGCCAAGAAAGGATCTCTGGAAACACCATATATTTT.

The chain carries TRBV5-1 and TRBJ1-2, with 7 positions matching TRBD1. The CDR3 totals 13 residues. Germline CDR1 reads SGHRS; CDR2 reads YFSETQ. The V gene end was trimmed by 3 bases and the J gene end by 7 bases; junction bases not matched to a gene: 6. CDR3 protein: CASSSKGAPGYTF. CDR3 nucleotide sequence: TGCGCCAGCAGCTCAAAGGGGGCCCCTGGCTACACCTTC. Combining the CDR3 with reference TRBV5-1 and TRBJ1-2 gives the whole variable domain KAGVTQTPRYLIKTRGQQVTLSCSPISGHRSVSWYQQTPGQGLQFLFEYFSETQRNKGNFPGRFSGRQFSNSRSEMNVSTLELGDSALYLCASSSKGAPGYTFGSGTRLTVV.

The chain couples TRBV18 to TRBJ2-1; the D call may be TRBD1 or TRBD2 (5 bases each). Germline CDR1 and CDR2: KGHSH and LQKENI. The CDR3 is 18 amino acids. V was cut by 0 bases and J by 2 bases, with 17 bases left in between. The DNA of the CDR3 is TGTGCCAGCTCACCACCAAACCGGGACCGAGTTCCCTACAATGAGCAGTTCTTC. This gives the protein CASSPPNRDRVPYNEQFF.

This clone came up once. V and J are TRBV27 and TRBJ1-3, with D unresolved. The CDR3 covers 12 residues. The V end lost 6 bases, the J end lost 0 bases, and 3 bases lay between the germline ends. Germline V gives CDR1 MNHEY, CDR2 SMNVEV (reference sequence). CDR3 residues: CASRSSGNTIYF. For the CDR3, the DNA is TGTGCCAGCAGGAGCTCTGGAAACACCATATATTTT.